This TCR beta chain was obtained from a study of blood T cell repertoires in COVID-19. This CDR3 spans 14 amino acids. Germline V CDR1 and CDR2: SGHRS, YFSETQ. V was shortened by 4 bases and J by 2 bases, with 13 bases between the two germline ends. This clone was picked up a small number of times. The table came from immunoSEQ multiplex PCR; TCRdb's copy has only in-frame clones and leaves some out. The data contain 200,000 or so clones, about four fifths of them singletons. The V call is TRBV5-1, the J call TRBJ2-7; maybe TRBD1 (5 bases). This receptor was obtained from a woman aged 80 or over with COVID-19, enrolled during active disease. The sequencing sample was made of peripheral blood. The CDR3 nucleotides are TGCGCCAGCAGCCCGGCTGACAGAGCCTACGAGCAGTACTTC. It yields the protein CASSPADRAYEQYF.